One TCR beta chain is described in this entry. The antigen remains undetermined. Amplification used 60 Vbeta primers and 13 Jbeta primers. Assay: immunoSEQ multiplex PCR; the TCRdb copy retains only in-frame clones and omits some. This sample has around 170,000 clones, with roughly 80% found just once. This sample is drawn from a study of cytomegalovirus exposure and HLA in healthy donors. The germline V gene encodes CDR1 SGHTA and CDR2 FQGNSA. V lost 7 bases, J lost 4 bases, and 17 bases lay in between. This CDR3 contains 15 residues. General study points: In vitro data verified a few CMV-associated chains as specific for CMV antigens.

Everyone who donated was a healthy bone marrow donor. The chain uses TRBV7-2 and TRBJ1-5; TRBD1 might be the D (5 bases). The sample consisted of PBMCs. This clonotype was sampled from a man aged 50-60 years in good health and CMV-seropositive. The CDR3 nucleotides read TGTGCCAGCACCCCCGGGACTGTAGCAAATCAGCCCCAGCATTTT. Translating it yields CASTPGTVANQPQHF.